This is a list of T cell receptor beta chains from one sample in a study of T-cell memory formation after mild COVID-19. TCRdb reprocessed the 5' RACE reads via MiXCR and lists one record per CDR3 protein. Of fewer than 400,000 distinct CDR3 sequences listed, approximately 16% are singletons. Sequencing used PBMCs or a T cell subset sorted from them (not recorded which). The receptors shown here come from a man younger than 30 who had mild COVID-19 (a few samples of this study predate the infection). Cell type and time point are not known. The CDR3 runs from the conserved cysteine through the conserved F or W. Each record gives: J gene, D gene, V gene, clone size, CDR3 DNA, CDR3 protein. A D gene is named only where the DNA matches it firmly. Clone size, where shown, is once, few, many, or a class for clones that have expanded.

>TRBJ1-6|-|TRBV7-9|-
TGTGCCAGCAGCTTAGACCGTGTGGCTCCCCTCCACTTT
CASSLDRVAPLHF
>TRBJ1-1|TRBD1|TRBV20-1|-
TGCGTAGGATCCGGGACAGGGGGGGGGAAGGTCACTGAAGCTTTCTTT
CVGSGTGGGKVTEAFF
>TRBJ2-1|TRBD2|TRBV12-3/TRBV12-4|few
TGTGCCAGCAGTTCAGGACTAGCGGGGGGAAATTACAATGAGCAGTTCTTC
CASSSGLAGGNYNEQFF
>TRBJ2-1|-|TRBV3-1|-
TGTGCCAGCAGCCAAGATCCCGTCAGGATACGTACTGAGCAGTTCTTC
CASSQDPVRIRTEQFF
>TRBJ2-7|TRBD2|TRBV29-1|few
TGCAGCGTCGGGAGGGGCCAACGCCTCTACGAGCAGTACTTC
CSVGRGQRLYEQYF
>TRBJ2-3|-|TRBV6-5|-
TGTGCCAGCAGTTGGAGAGGGGATACGCAGTATTTT
CASSWRGDTQYF
>TRBJ1-5|-|TRBV5-8|-
TGTGCCAGCAGCTTGGGACAATTTTATCAGCCCCAGCATTTT
CASSLGQFYQPQHF
>TRBJ1-1|TRBD1|TRBV7-2|few
TGTGCCAGCAGCCACTCCCGGACAGGGCGGCCTGAAGCTTTCTTT
CASSHSRTGRPEAFF
>TRBJ1-2|-|TRBV7-9|few
TGTGCCAGCAGCACATCAGGACTGCCATCTATAGGCTACACCTTC
CASSTSGLPSIGYTF
>TRBJ2-5|TRBD1|TRBV24-1|-
TGTGCCACCAGTGATTCGAACAGGGGCCAAGAGACCCAGTACTTC
CATSDSNRGQETQYF
>TRBJ1-1|-|TRBV5-4|few
TGTGCCAGCAGCTTGGGGCCACAGGGTAAAGCTGAAGCTTTCTTT
CASSLGPQGKAEAFF
>TRBJ2-1|-|TRBV4-1|-
TGCGCCAGCAGCCAACCACGGGGTGAGCAGTTCTTC
CASSQPRGEQFF
>TRBJ2-1|TRBD2|TRBV5-6|-
TGTGCCAGCAGCCTGACTAGCGGGAGCAATGAGCAGTTCTTC
CASSLTSGSNEQFF
>TRBJ1-5|-|TRBV12-3/TRBV12-4|few
TGTGCCAGCAGTTTACTGGGTAGGTACAATCAGCCCCAGCATTTT
CASSLLGRYNQPQHF
>TRBJ2-1|-|TRBV5-1|few
TGCGCCAGCAGCCCGGGAGGACAGGGCTCCTACAATGAGCAGTTCTTC
CASSPGGQGSYNEQFF
>TRBJ1-1|-|TRBV4-1|few
TGCGCCAGCAGCCAAGTGAGGGGAACTGAAGCTTTCTTT
CASSQVRGTEAFF
>TRBJ2-2|-|TRBV10-3|-
TGTGCCATCAAAAGACAGCCGAACACCGGGGAGCTGTTTTTT
CAIKRQPNTGELFF
>TRBJ1-2|TRBD1|TRBV28|-
TGTGCCAGCAGTTCGCCCGGGACAGGTGATTATGGCTACACCTTC
CASSSPGTGDYGYTF
>TRBJ1-2|-|TRBV6-1|-
TGTGCCAGCCAGACAGGTGGTTACGGCTACACCTTC
CASQTGGYGYTF